Each of the 7 T cell receptor beta chains below was sequenced from the same sample in a study of PD-1 blockade in classical Hodgkin lymphoma. Described time point: cycle 4 day 1 (C4D1), after 6 weeks of nivolumab. All patients experienced relapse after autologous stem cell transplantation, and brentuximab vedotin exposure was variable. Repertoires were generated with immunoSEQ multiplex PCR, while TCRdb's copy carries only in-frame clones and drops some. This sample carries over 70,000 clones, 90% of them seen once, and the ten largest clones take about 2.9%. The sequences come from peripheral blood mononuclear cells (PBMCs), collected before the fourth cycle of nivolumab. The receptor source for this set is a human donor with classical Hodgkin lymphoma.

This sequence joins TRBV7-9 and TRBJ1-1; D unresolved. V lost 5 bases to trimming and J lost 10 bases, with 2 bases between them. CDR3 size: 8 residues. Germline values: CDR1 SEHNR, CDR2 FQNEAQ (reference sequence). The CDR3 coding sequence is TGTGCCAGCAGCCCAGCTTTCTTT. This codes for CASSPAFF.

V is TRBV11-2 and J is TRBJ2-7; D gene unclear. V was trimmed by 1 base and J by 9 bases, leaving 16 bases between them. The CDR3 is 14 amino acids. Germline V lookup: CDR1 SGHAT, CDR2 FQNNGV. The CDR3 here is CASSLGAGSTGQYF. CDR3 nucleotide sequence: TGTGCCAGCAGCTTAGGAGCCGGATCTACGGGGCAGTACTTC.

The chain uses TRBV19 and TRBJ1-3; D ambiguous. The CDR3 contains 16 residues. Germline V gene lookup returns CDR1 LNHDA and CDR2 SQIVND (reference sequence). Trimming removed 0 bases at V and 0 bases at J, with 9 bases between. The CDR3 DNA reads as TGTGCCAGTAGTATAGAGGCGTTGAGCTCTGGAAACACCATATATTTT. This gives the protein CASSIEALSSGNTIYF.

This chain uses TRBV7-9 with TRBJ1-1; no definite D call. The V and J ends lost 3 bases and 4 bases respectively, with 9 bases between them. The CDR3 consists of 13 residues. Per the germline V gene, CDR1 is SEHNR and CDR2 is FQNEAQ (reference sequence). The chain's CDR3 is CASSLRQITEAFF. Here the CDR3 DNA reads TGTGCCAGCAGCTTGAGGCAGATCACTGAAGCTTTCTTT.

This clone was seen only a few times. The chain employs TRBV27 and TRBJ1-4; tentatively, D is TRBD1 (5 bases). CDR3 size: 15 residues. Trimming took off 8 bases at V and 0 bases at J, with 13 bases between the two ends. Germline values: CDR1 MNHEY, CDR2 SMNVEV (reference sequence). The CDR3 DNA sequence: TGTGCCAGCTCCAGGGAGGTCGCAACTAATGAAAAACTGTTTTTT. Its protein is CASSREVATNEKLFF.

The chain uses TRBV7-2 and TRBJ1-2; D is ambiguous. Trimming removed 2 bases from V and 5 bases from J, with 15 bases in between. The CDR3 is 15 amino acids. CDR1 and CDR2 (germline): SGHTA, FQGNSA. The CDR3 coding sequence is TGTGCCAGCAGCTTATTTATTCCAGGACTTTATGGCTACACCTTC. Its protein product is CASSLFIPGLYGYTF. The full variable domain, its missing parts supplied by reference TRBV7-2 and TRBJ1-2, is GAGVSQSPSNKVTEKGKDVELRCDPISGHTALYWYRQSLGQGLEFLIYFQGNSAPDKSGLPSDRFSAERTGGSVSTLTIQRTQQEDSAVYLCASSLFIPGLYGYTFGSGTRLTVV.

This clone appeared a few times. The genes are TRBV10-1 and TRBJ2-7; D is perhaps TRBD1 (6 bases). CDR3 length: 13 amino acids. CDR1 is WNHNN, CDR2 SYGVQD, per germline (reference sequence). V shed 2 bases and J shed 3 bases, with 8 bases lying between them. The CDR3 DNA follows: TGCGCCAGCAGTGAGGGACAGATCTACGAGCAGTACTTC. The encoded protein is CASSEGQIYEQYF.